The entry below gives a single T cell receptor (beta chain) sequence along with its context. Antigen: not known. The data derive from a study of T cell responses to AZD1222 COVID-19 vaccine. Germline trimming cut 7 bases from V and 4 bases from J; bases unmatched to any gene: 7. CDR1 is MDHEN and CDR2 is SYDVKM in the germline V gene. The CDR3 extends over 14 amino acids. The table came from immunoSEQ multiplex PCR; TCRdb's copy has only in-frame clones and leaves some out. The sample holds fewer than 200,000 clones, around 92% seen once. Study outcomes and limitations: Clonal diversity may have been underestimated in mostly white British donors. Regions 160-218 and 743-854 held dominance among vaccine-associated CD4 TCRs, which spanned spike.

The rearrangement links TRBV28 to TRBJ1-2; 9 nucleotides align to TRBD1. The source was peripheral blood, collected on day 0 of AZD1222 vaccination. The sequence derives from an adult in good health. In nucleotides, the CDR3 is TGTGCCAGCATTCCCCAGGACAGGGGCTATGGCTACACCTTC. Protein: CASIPQDRGYGYTF.